Sequencing of this T cell receptor (beta chain) was carried out in a study of blood T cell repertoires in COVID-19. Across the study: Researchers got acute and convalescent COVID-19 samples from the United States, Italy and Spain.

Source study methods: Reference gene primer amplification in the assay estimated nucleated cell counts. The data were produced by immunoSEQ multiplex PCR, yet TCRdb's version contains in-frame clones alone and is incomplete. That table gives V, J and clone size, and the DNA gave D and trimming. The table shows about 350,000 clones, with roughly 87% occurring only once. With 0 bases removed from V and 1 base from J, the gap between germline ends came to 7 bases. Looked up from germline, CDR1 is LGHNA and CDR2 is YNFKEQ. The CDR3 consists of 14 residues. Allocation to cohorts depended on clinical history reported by the participants. Two negative PCRs, clearance, or symptom resolution were required of recovered Cohort 3 donors.

The sequence derives from a woman aged 25-40 years who had recovered from COVID-19. The sample taken for sequencing was PBMCs or T cells enriched from blood (not recorded which). This chain uses TRBV4-2 with TRBJ2-7; maybe TRBD2 (5 bases). The DNA of the CDR3 is TGTGCCAGCAGCCAAGATCGAGGGTCCTACGAGCAGTACTTC. This encodes CASSQDRGSYEQYF.